This entry describes one TCR beta chain. Its antigen is unknown. The data stem from a study of siplizumab effects on memory and regulatory T cells. Study results and limitations: Most alloreactive clones went unmapped to unstimulated subsets; only a minor fraction mapped. Neither a naive nor a memory phenotype was assignable to roughly 80-95% of proliferating CD4+ or CD8+ clones.

For every sample, 95,000 to 100,000 TCR templates were assayed. The table came from immunoSEQ multiplex PCR; TCRdb's copy has only in-frame clones and leaves some out. The data contain about 990 clones, roughly 69% of them singletons. The CDR3 extends over 14 amino acids. Germline-derived CDR1 and CDR2 are GTSNPN and SVGIG (reference sequence). Unmatched junction bases numbered 2, after V lost 2 bases and J lost 4 bases. In the mixed lymphocyte reaction, cells were cocultured for 5 to 7 days at 37°C. This sequence originates from a human donor in good health; the cells came from an allogeneic mixed lymphocyte reaction. The sequencing input was CFSE-low (dividing) CD8+ T cells sorted from an allogeneic mixed lymphocyte reaction. The chain is built from TRBV30 and TRBJ2-3, with 11 positions matching TRBD2. CDR3 nucleotide sequence: TGTGCCTGGAGTAAGACTAGCGGGGCAGATACGCAGTATTTT. Translated, it gives CAWSKTSGADTQYF.